This TCR beta chain was recovered during a study of neurological immune-mediated disorders. Study-wide results and caveats: CDR3 amino acid sequences found in expanded clones were never shared across subjects, suggesting private repertoires in all groups.

This clonotype has a count of ten or more. The target antigen is unknown. A single run covered 15-18 subjects with over 170 million TCR-beta sequences. TCRdb ran MiXCR on the 5' RACE reads and lists one entry per CDR3 protein. Of under 80,000 distinct CDR3 sequences in the sample, under 5.5% were seen once. The study built unsorted libraries from 2 million PBMCs kept at -80 C. CDR3 size: 16 residues. Germline CDR1 MNHEY, CDR2 SVGAGI. V lost 2 bases, J lost 5 bases, and 18 bases lay in between. The clonotype comes from a woman in her fifties or sixties with multiple sclerosis. The sequenced sample consisted of PBMCs. The chain couples TRBV6-5 to TRBJ2-5; D tentatively fits TRBD1 or TRBD2 (5 bases each). The CDR3 bases are TGTGCCAGCAGTTACACCAACCTAGGGGAGAGGGAGACCCAGTACTTC. It codes for CASSYTNLGERETQYF.